This paragraph covers one TCR beta chain sequence. Its antigen is still unknown. The data were obtained in a study of identical twins. The cDNA had a unique molecular identifier and a template-switch universal primer site. TCRdb reprocessed the 5' RACE reads via MiXCR and lists one record per CDR3 protein. The sample records approximately 530,000 distinct CDR3 sequences, around 22% being singletons. The study's findings and limits: Twin pairs had excess sharing that was weaker in beta out-of-frame sequences. In cord blood, abundant beta clonotypes had fewer insertions; memory showed no trend.

The sample was also linked to a second study, of yellow fever vaccine responses in identical twins.

The TCR originated in a woman between 18 and 30 years old in good health. Material: CD4+ T cells sorted from blood.

The CDR3 nucleotides read TGCAGCGTTGAGCAGGCTTGGAAGAATGAGCAGTTCTTC. Protein: CSVEQAWKNEQFF. This chain connects TRBV29-1 to TRBJ2-1; no firm D call. The CDR3 is 13 residues long. V lost 3 bases, J lost 7 bases, and 13 bases lay in between. CDR1 and CDR2 (germline): SQVTM, ANQGSEA.